Following are 8 T cell receptor beta chains from one sample sequenced in a study of beta chain features in type 1 diabetes. The authors reverse transcribed all of the isolated RNA, so sequencing captured expressed TCRB transcripts. Clones were read by immunoSEQ multiplex PCR, and TCRdb kept only the in-frame ones, dropping some. Of a few hundred thousand clones in the sample, roughly 16% were seen once. Sequenced sample: naive CD4+ T cells from blood. These receptors all stem from a woman between 18 and 29 years old in good health.

A few counts support this clone. J is TRBJ2-1 and V is TRBV19; 7 bases are a match to TRBD2. Germline lookup yields CDR1 LNHDA and CDR2 SQIVND (reference sequence). V lost 1 base and J lost 6; bases outside the gene matches: 3. This CDR3 is built from 14 residues. The CDR3 reads CASSIAGRINEQFF. The CDR3 region has the DNA TGTGCCAGTAGTATAGCCGGGAGGATCAATGAGCAGTTCTTC.

A note on this clone: This CDR3 is also generated by other DNA sequences in the sample. J is TRBJ2-2 and V is TRBV6-5; D ambiguous. CDR1 is MNHEY, CDR2 SVGAGI, per germline. There are 14 residues in the CDR3. V was cut by 0 bases and J by 6 bases, with 8 bases left in between. The CDR3 is CASSYSGQAGELFF. The CDR3 DNA follows: TGTGCCAGCAGTTACTCGGGCCAGGCCGGGGAGCTGTTTTTT.

This clone occurred a few times. The chain is built from TRBV7-9 and TRBJ1-2; 8 positions agree with TRBD1. Trimming removed 5 bases from V and 6 bases from J; junction bases left unmatched: 2. Germline values: CDR1 SEHNR, CDR2 FQNEAQ (reference sequence). The CDR3 runs 12 residues. In nucleotides, the CDR3 is TGTGCCAGCAGCCAGACAGGGGATGGCTACACCTTC. Protein: CASSQTGDGYTF. The whole variable domain, filled in from reference TRBV7-9 and TRBJ1-2, reads DTGVSQNPRHKITKRGQNVTFRCDPISEHNRLYWYRQTLGQGPEFLTYFQNEAQLEKSRLLSDRFSAERPKGSFSTLEIQRTEQGDSAMYLCASSQTGDGYTFGSGTRLTVV.

The genes are TRBV19 and TRBJ2-7; 12 bases align to TRBD1. With V trimmed by 8 bases and J by 3 bases, 8 bases remained unmatched. This CDR3 is built from 15 residues. Germline-derived CDR1 and CDR2 are LNHDA and SQIVND (reference sequence). This chain's CDR3 is CASQPGQGAYYEQYF. CDR3 bases: TGTGCCAGTCAACCGGGACAGGGGGCATACTACGAGCAGTACTTC.

This clone showed up just a few times. The rearrangement uses TRBV7-2 and TRBJ1-5, with 7 bases fitting TRBD1. The CDR3 consists of 19 residues. V trimming: 5 bases; J trimming: 4 bases; junction bases outside the gene matches: 20. The germline V gene encodes CDR1 SGHTA and CDR2 FQGNSA. This chain's CDR3 is CASSPRPNRGSGGNQPQHF. The CDR3 nucleotides read TGTGCCAGCAGCCCGAGACCCAACAGGGGTAGTGGTGGGAATCAGCCCCAGCATTTT.

This clone has a handful of counts. The same CDR3 is also encoded by other DNA sequences in this sample. This chain uses TRBV30 with TRBJ2-3; weak D call: TRBD1 (5 bases). Germline V gives CDR1 GTSNPN, CDR2 SVGIG (reference sequence). The V end was cut by 0 bases, the J end by 3 bases, with 7 bases between. CDR3 length: 13 amino acids. CDR3 in DNA: TGTGCCTGGAGTGTACCAGGGACAGATACGCAGTATTTT. Translated: CAWSVPGTDTQYF.

This clone appeared a few times. The CDR3 loop is CASSLPPGRDEQFF. In DNA form, the CDR3 reads TGTGCCAGCAGTTTACCTCCTGGGAGGGATGAGCAGTTCTTC. V usage is TRBV28 and J usage is TRBJ2-1; TRBD2 agrees at 7 bases. V dropped 2 bases and J dropped 8; count of bases not matched to a gene: 6. The V gene's germline CDR1 is MDHEN and CDR2 SYDVKM. CDR3 length: 14 amino acids.

The chain has TRBV30 and TRBJ2-3; 13 bases fit TRBD2. Looked up from germline, CDR1 is GTSNPN and CDR2 is SVGIG (reference sequence). This CDR3 region has 16 residues. The ends lost 3 bases at V and 4 bases at J; junction bases unmatched: 7. The chain's CDR3 is CAWSWGLAGSADTQYF. The CDR3 DNA reads as TGTGCCTGGAGCTGGGGACTAGCGGGATCCGCAGATACGCAGTATTTT.